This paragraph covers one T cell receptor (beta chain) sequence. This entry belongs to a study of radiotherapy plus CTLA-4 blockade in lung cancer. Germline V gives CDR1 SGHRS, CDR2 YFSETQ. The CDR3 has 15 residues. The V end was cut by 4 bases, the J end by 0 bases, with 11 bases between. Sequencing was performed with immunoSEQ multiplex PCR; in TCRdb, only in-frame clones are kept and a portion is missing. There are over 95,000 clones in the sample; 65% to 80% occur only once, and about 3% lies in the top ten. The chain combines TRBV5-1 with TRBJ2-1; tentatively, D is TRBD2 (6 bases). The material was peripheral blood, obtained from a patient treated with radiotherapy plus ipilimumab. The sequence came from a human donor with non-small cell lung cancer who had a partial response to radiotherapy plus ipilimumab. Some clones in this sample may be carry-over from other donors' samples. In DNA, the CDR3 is TGCGCCAGCAGCCGGGACTCCAGCTCCTACAATGAGCAGTTCTTC. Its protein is CASSRDSSSYNEQFF. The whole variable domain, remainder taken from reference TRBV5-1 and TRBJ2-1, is KAGVTQTPRYLIKTRGQQVTLSCSPISGHRSVSWYQQTPGQGLQFLFEYFSETQRNKGNFPGRFSGRQFSNSRSEMNVSTLELGDSALYLCASSRDSSSYNEQFFGPGTRLTVL.